This TCR beta chain was captured in a study of blood T cell repertoires in COVID-19. For the study at large: Sample material is recorded as cDNA or gDNA derived from T cells, B-cell-depleted T cells, or PBMCs.

Libraries were prepared by immunoSEQ multiplex PCR; TCRdb keeps only in-frame clonotypes and omits some of them. The table has 80,000 to 85,000 clones, roughly 88% seen once. The CDR3 has 15 residues. Germline CDR1 reads MNHEY; CDR2 reads SVGAGI. Losses at the gene ends were 6 bases for V and 3 bases for J; bases not matched to a gene: 9. What was sequenced was peripheral blood. This sequence originates from a woman older than 75 with acute or convalescent COVID-19. The chain is built from TRBV6-5 and TRBJ2-7, with 9 bases aligning to TRBD1. DNA for the CDR3: TGTGCCAGCAGGGAGGGGGGGACAGGGATCTACGAGCAGTACTTC. It specifies CASREGGTGIYEQYF.